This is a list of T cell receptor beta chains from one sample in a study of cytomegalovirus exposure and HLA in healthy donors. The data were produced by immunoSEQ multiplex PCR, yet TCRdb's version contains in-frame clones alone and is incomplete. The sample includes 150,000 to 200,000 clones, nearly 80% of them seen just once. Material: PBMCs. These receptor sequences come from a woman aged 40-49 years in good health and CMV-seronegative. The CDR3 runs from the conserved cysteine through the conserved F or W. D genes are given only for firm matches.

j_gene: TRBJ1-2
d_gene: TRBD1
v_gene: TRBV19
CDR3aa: CATMSTDRDLYGYTF

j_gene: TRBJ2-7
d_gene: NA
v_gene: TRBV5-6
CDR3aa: CASSLSAYEQYF

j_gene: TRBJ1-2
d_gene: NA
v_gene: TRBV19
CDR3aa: CASSFLPGQANYGYTF

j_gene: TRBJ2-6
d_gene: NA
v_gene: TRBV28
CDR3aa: CASSRTASSGANVLTF

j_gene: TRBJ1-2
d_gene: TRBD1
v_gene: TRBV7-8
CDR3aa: CASSLQGVVSYGYTF

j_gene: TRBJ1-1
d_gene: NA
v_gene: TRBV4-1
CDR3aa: CASSQGGSLMNTEAFF

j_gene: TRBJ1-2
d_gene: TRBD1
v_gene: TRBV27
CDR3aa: CASGLGQGVYGYTF

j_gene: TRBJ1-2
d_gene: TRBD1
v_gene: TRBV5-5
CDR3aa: CASSKDRGLRDGYTF

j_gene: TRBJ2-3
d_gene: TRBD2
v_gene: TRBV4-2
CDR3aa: CASSQAGLAGFGTDTQYF

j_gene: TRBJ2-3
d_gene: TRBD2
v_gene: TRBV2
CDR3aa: CASSEGGVRSDTQYF

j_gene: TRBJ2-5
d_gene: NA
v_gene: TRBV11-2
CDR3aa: CASSTPPIQETQYF

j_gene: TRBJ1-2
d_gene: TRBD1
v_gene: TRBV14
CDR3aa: CASSKITGTGVGYTF

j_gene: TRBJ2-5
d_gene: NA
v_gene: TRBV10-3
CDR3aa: CAISVNLETQYF

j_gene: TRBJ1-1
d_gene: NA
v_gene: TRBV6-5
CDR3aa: CASSDITGPTEAFF

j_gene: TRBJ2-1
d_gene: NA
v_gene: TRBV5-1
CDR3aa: CASSLRRVESKWVGDEQFF

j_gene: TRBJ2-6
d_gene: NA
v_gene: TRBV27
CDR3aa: CASSYYPGRFQRGSGANVLTF

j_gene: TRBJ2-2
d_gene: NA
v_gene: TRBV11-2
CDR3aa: CASSLIGTGGATNTGELFF

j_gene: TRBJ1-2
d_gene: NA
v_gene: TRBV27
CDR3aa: CASSLAGVGGYTF

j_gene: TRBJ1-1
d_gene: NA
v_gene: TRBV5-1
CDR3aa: CASSLEAGLEAFF

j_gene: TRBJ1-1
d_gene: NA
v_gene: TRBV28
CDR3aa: CASGTDTNTEAFF

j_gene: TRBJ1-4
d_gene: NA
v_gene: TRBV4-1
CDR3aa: CASSQEPQGSGEKLFF

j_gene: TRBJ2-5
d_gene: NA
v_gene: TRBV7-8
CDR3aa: CASSHSGGVKETQYF

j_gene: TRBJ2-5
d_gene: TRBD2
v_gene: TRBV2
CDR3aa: CASTVIAGQETQYF

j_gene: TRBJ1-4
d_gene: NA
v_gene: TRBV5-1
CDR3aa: CASSPLGGLEKLFF

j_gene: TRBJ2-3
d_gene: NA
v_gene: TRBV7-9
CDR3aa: CALGPGTSADTQYF

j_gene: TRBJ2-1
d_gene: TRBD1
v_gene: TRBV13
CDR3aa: CASSPNTGVFLDEQFF

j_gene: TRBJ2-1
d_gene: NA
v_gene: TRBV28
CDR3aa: CASTLGGSYNEQFF

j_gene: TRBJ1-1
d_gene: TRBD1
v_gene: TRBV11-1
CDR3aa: CASSTRQGSVTEAFF

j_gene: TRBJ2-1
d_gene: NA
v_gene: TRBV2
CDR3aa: CASRHQPYRVEQFF

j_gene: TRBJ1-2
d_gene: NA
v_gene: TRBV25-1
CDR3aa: CASSESSDRRYGYTF

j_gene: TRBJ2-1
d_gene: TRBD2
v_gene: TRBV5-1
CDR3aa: CASSFRVSRESRNEQFF

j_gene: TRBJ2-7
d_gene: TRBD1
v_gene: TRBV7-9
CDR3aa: CASSPRQGVLREQYF

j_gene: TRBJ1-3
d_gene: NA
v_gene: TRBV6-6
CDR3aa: CASRLIAGVSGNTIYF

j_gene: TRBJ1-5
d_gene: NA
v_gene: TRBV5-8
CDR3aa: CASNRRNQPQHF

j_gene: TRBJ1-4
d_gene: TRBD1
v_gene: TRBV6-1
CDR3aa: CASSEDRVREKLFF

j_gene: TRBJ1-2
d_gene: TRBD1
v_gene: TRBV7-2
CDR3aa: CASSKGQGADGYTF

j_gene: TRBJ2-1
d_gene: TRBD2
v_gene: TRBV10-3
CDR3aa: CAITRLAGGYNEQFF

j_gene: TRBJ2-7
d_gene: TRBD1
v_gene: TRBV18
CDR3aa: CASSPGTEYYEQYF

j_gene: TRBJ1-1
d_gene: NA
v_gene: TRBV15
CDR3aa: CATSRDYRGDNTEAFF

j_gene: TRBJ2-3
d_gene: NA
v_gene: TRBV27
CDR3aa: CASSLPGGDTQYF

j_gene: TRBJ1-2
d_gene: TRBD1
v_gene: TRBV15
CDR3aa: CATSSRQGAAHYGYTF